This T cell receptor (beta chain) was observed in a study of blood T cell repertoires in COVID-19 (dated by TCRdb to 2020 to 2022). Notes on the research overall: Samples from collaborators originated in the United States, Italy and Spain and spanned both the acute and convalescent phases of COVID-19. The material from the prospective study consisted of cDNA or gDNA derived from T cells, B-cell-depleted T cells, or PBMCs. Deeply sampled blood TCRbeta repertoires from subjects exposed to, actively infected with, or recovered from COVID-19 were included in the dataset. The repertoires were made available in a free public database intended to serve as a resource for research on the immune response to SARS-CoV-2. The samples were drawn from two sources: the first 160 participants of the ongoing ImmuneRACE study, and 950 to 1,500 subjects contributed by 6 global collaborators. Sample metadata almost always included a de-identified subject ID, COVID-19 status, age in years and sex. HLA class I and class II types, where available, came from metadata supplied by the sample provider rather than from assay-based typing.

Concerning this clone itself: The antigen it recognizes is unknown. No base-level quality is on record; no much larger clone is a single base apart.

Results and caveats for the whole study, not just this receptor: How much clinical and demographic metadata was included differed by source and by participant, and the metadata was provided uncurated.

The immunoSEQ Assay, a bias-controlled multiplex PCR, was used to amplify TCRbeta CDR3 regions from genomic DNA. The paper's processing steps were these. Within the assay, amplification of reference gene primers was used to estimate how many nucleated cells each sample contained. To quantify the absolute abundance of each unique TCRbeta CDR3 rearrangement, sequence reads were collapsed and filtered. Productive Simpson clonality was computed per sample as the square root of Simpson's diversity index over productive rearrangements. TCRdb provides this immuneACCESS table in a form limited to in-frame rearrangements. Some clones are lacking; in checked studies, under half of them reflect an unresolved V gene, and why the rest are absent is not known. The V and J calls and clone size come from that table; D and trimming were worked out from the DNA. Recorded for this sample are over 85,000 clones; around four fifths of them occurred a single time. 3.4% of the sample rests with the top ten.

Collaborating institutions collected whole blood in K2EDTA tubes following their own protocols. For TCRbeta analysis, collaborators shipped samples as frozen whole blood, isolated PBMCs, or DNA extracted from either of those sample types. Measured from the cysteine to the phenylalanine, the CDR3 is 16 residues long. This entry keeps only the CDR3 DNA: 48 bases, framed from base 1. CDR1 and CDR2, looked up from the germline V gene, are SGHVS and FQNEAQ. The junction shows trimming of 3 bases on V and 1 base on J, plus 15 bases between the germline ends. Sequencing was performed on peripheral blood. The origin of this receptor is a man aged 45-60 years with acute or convalescent COVID-19. The V and J segments used are TRBV7-8 and TRBJ2-5; TRBD1 is possibly the D segment (5 matching bases). The sequenced DNA is TGTGCCAGCAGCTTCGGACACCAAAGGGGCCAAGAGACCCAGTACTTC. Its translation reads: CASSFGHQRGQETQYF.